These 26 T cell receptor beta chains share one sample of origin, sequenced in a study of cytomegalovirus exposure and HLA in healthy donors. PCR involved 60 Vbeta and 13 Jbeta primers. Using immunoSEQ multiplex PCR, the repertoire was profiled, and TCRdb retains in-frame clones only, with some absent. The data hold about 120,000 clones, with over 75% observed a single time. The sample comprised PBMCs. The receptors originated from a young man in good health and CMV-seronegative.

This chain links TRBV6-5 with TRBJ2-3, with TRBD2 matching 13 bases. The CDR3 consists of 16 residues. V was pared by 4 bases and J by 12 bases, with 13 bases of the junction left unmatched. CDR1 is MNHEY, CDR2 SVGAGI, per germline. CDR3 sequence reads: CASSSWTSGGGNTQYF. The CDR3 bases are TGTGCCAGCAGTTCTTGGACTAGCGGGGGTGGGAACACCCAGTATTTT.

The CDR3 coding sequence is TGTGCCAGCAGCGGACAGGGGGCTTACAATGAGCAGTTCTTC. As protein: CASSGQGAYNEQFF. This rearrangement joins TRBV11-3 to TRBJ2-1; 11 bases fit TRBD1. V lost 5 bases to trimming and J lost 4 bases; unmatched junction nucleotides: 1. The germline gives CDR1 SGHNT, CDR2 YENEEA. This CDR3 has 14 amino acids. Variable domain in full (rest from reference TRBV11-3 and TRBJ2-1): EAGVVQSPRYKIIEKKQPVAFWCNPISGHNTLYWYLQNLGQGPELLIRYENEEAVDDSQLPKDRFSAERLKGVDSTLKIQPAELGDSAVYLCASSGQGAYNEQFFGPGTRLTVL.

This clone was seen only a few times. In DNA form, the CDR3 reads TGTGCCAGCAGGAATGACAGGTTCTATAATTCACCCCTCCACTTT. Translation gives CASRNDRFYNSPLHF. The J gene is TRBJ1-6, the V gene TRBV6-5; perhaps TRBD1 as D (6 bases). From germline, CDR1 is MNHEY and CDR2 SVGAGI. This CDR3 region has 15 residues. The V and J ends lost 6 bases and 3 bases respectively, with 12 bases between them.

The chain links TRBV28 to TRBJ2-3, with TRBD2 matching 8 bases. Looked up from germline, CDR1 is MDHEN and CDR2 is SYDVKM. The CDR3 consists of 15 residues. The DNA of the CDR3 is TGTTCAACACGGGCTAGCGGGTTTAGCACAGATACGCAGTATTTT. Protein sequence: CSTRASGFSTDTQYF.

DNA for the CDR3: TGTGCCAGCAGCCAAAGGTGGGACACCAACAATGAGCAGTTCTTC. This gives the protein CASSQRWDTNNEQFF. The V and J genes are TRBV7-8 and TRBJ2-1, with D possibly matching TRBD1 (6 bases). CDR1 is SGHVS and CDR2 is FQNEAQ in the germline V gene. V lost 5 bases and J 5 bases, leaving 16 bases between the germline ends. The CDR3 is 15 amino acids.

V and J are TRBV5-1 and TRBJ2-5; TRBD1 is a possible D gene (7 bases). Trimming shortened V by 0 bases and J by 5 bases, and 14 bases separated the two germline ends. Germline V gene data show CDR1 as SGHRS and CDR2 as YFSETQ. The CDR3 has 15 residues. CDR3 sequence: CASSLVQGRRETQYF. In nucleotides, the CDR3 is TGCGCCAGCAGCTTGGTACAGGGGAGGCGGGAGACCCAGTACTTC.

This chain links TRBV5-5 with TRBJ1-6; possible D gene TRBD1, 5 bases. The CDR3 has 18 residues. Trimming stripped 1 base from V and 5 bases from J, with 19 bases between. Germline-derived CDR1 and CDR2 are SGHKS and YYEKEE (reference sequence). In DNA, the CDR3 is TGTGCCAGCAGCTTGCCTCCGGGGGTGTCGGCGGATAATTCACCCCTCCACTTT. Translation gives CASSLPPGVSADNSPLHF.

The rearrangement uses TRBV11-2 and TRBJ2-2, with 8 bases aligning to TRBD1. V lost 2 bases and J lost 6; bases outside the gene matches: 5. Germline assignment: CDR1 SGHAT and CDR2 FQNNGV. This CDR3 has 15 residues. The CDR3 nucleotides read TGTGCCAGCAGCTTACGTCCACAGGGGGCCGGGGAGCTGTTTTTT. This translates into CASSLRPQGAGELFF.

This clone was counted a single time. This rearrangement joins TRBV19 to TRBJ2-5; D possibly corresponds to TRBD2 (6 bases). Germline values: CDR1 LNHDA, CDR2 SQIVND (reference sequence). The CDR3 length is 13 residues. Trimming removed 3 bases from V and 4 bases from J, with 9 bases in between. CDR3 amino acids: CASSILGGETQYF. Written as DNA, the CDR3 is TGTGCCAGTAGTATTTTGGGGGGAGAGACCCAGTACTTC. The variable domain in full, with the rest retrieved from reference TRBV19 and TRBJ2-5, is DGGITQSPKYLFRKEGQNVTLSCEQNLNHDAMYWYRQDPGQGLRLIYYSQIVNDFQKGDIAEGYSVSREKKESFPLTVTSAQKNPTAFYLCASSILGGETQYFGPGTRLLVL.

The chain employs TRBV6-5 and TRBJ1-1; 7 bases map to TRBD1. J gave up 0 bases and V 6 bases, and 7 bases lay outside the gene matches. The CDR3 extends over 15 amino acids. Germline V gene lookup returns CDR1 MNHEY and CDR2 SVGAGI. This chain's CDR3 is CASSSDRAMNTEAFF. CDR3 coding DNA: TGTGCCAGCAGCTCCGACAGGGCCATGAACACTGAAGCTTTCTTT.

In its sample, this clone was seen once. The chain combines TRBV28 with TRBJ1-2; the D is unclear. Germline V gene lookup returns CDR1 MDHEN and CDR2 SYDVKM. V gave up 4 bases and J gave up 7 bases, with 13 bases separating them. The CDR3 runs to 13 residues. Here the CDR3 reads CASSSRGSSGYTF. CDR3 DNA: TGTGCCAGCAGTTCCCGAGGGTCCTCTGGCTACACCTTC.

In regard to this clone: Germline is not matched at one junction end, which may reflect a read error. CDR3 nucleotides: TGTGCCAGCAGTTTTCTGGTCTCTGGGGCCAACGGCCTGACTTTC. Its protein is CASSFLVSGANGLTF. This chain uses TRBV28 with TRBJ2-6, with a weak D call TRBD1 (5 bases). The CDR3 covers 15 residues. Looked up from germline, CDR1 is MDHEN and CDR2 is SYDVKM. Full variable domain (rest looked up from reference TRBV28 and TRBJ2-6): DVKVTQSSRYLVKRTGEKVFLECVQDMDHENMFWYRQDPGLGLRLIYFSYDVKMKEKGDIPEGYSVSREKKERFSLILESASTNQTSMYLCASSFLVSGANGLTFGAGSRLTVL.

J is TRBJ1-5 and V is TRBV28; TRBD1 matches at 9 bases. Looked up from germline, CDR1 is MDHEN and CDR2 is SYDVKM. V trimming: 8 bases; J trimming: 5 bases; junction bases outside the gene matches: 10. The CDR3 is 15 residues long. The CDR3 region is CASFSLTGGHQPQHF. The DNA for the CDR3 is TGTGCCAGCTTTTCCTTGACAGGGGGACATCAGCCCCAGCATTTT. Looking up the rest from reference TRBV28 and TRBJ1-5 gives the full variable domain: DVKVTQSSRYLVKRTGEKVFLECVQDMDHENMFWYRQDPGLGLRLIYFSYDVKMKEKGDIPEGYSVSREKKERFSLILESASTNQTSMYLCASFSLTGGHQPQHFGDGTRLSIL.

The chain uses TRBV20-1 and TRBJ2-3; a weak D match, TRBD2 (5 bases). The ends were cut back, 6 bases at V and 6 bases at J, with 10 bases in the middle. The CDR3 totals 11 residues. The germline V gene has CDR1 DFQATT and CDR2 SNEGSKA (reference sequence). In DNA, the CDR3 is TGCAGTGCACCGAGGGCGGATACGCAGTATTTT. It is translated as CSAPRADTQYF.

The chain employs TRBV10-3 and TRBJ2-7; TRBD1 matches at 8 bases. Germline CDR1 reads ENHRY; CDR2 reads SYGVKD. The length of the CDR3 is 17 residues. V shed 2 bases and J 0 bases; nucleotides not matched to a gene: 9. The CDR3 protein is CAISEALTGVNSYEQYF. The CDR3 nucleotides read TGTGCCATCAGTGAGGCCCTGACAGGGGTTAACTCCTACGAGCAGTACTTC.

The chain is built from TRBV5-1 and TRBJ2-3; TRBD2 aligns across 8 bases. The CDR3 runs to 14 residues. The ends lost 9 bases at V and 4 bases at J; junction bases unmatched: 10. Per the germline V gene, CDR1 is SGHRS and CDR2 is YFSETQ. The CDR3 DNA sequence: TGCGCCACCGCCCCGGGGGGGCAGTCAGATACGCAGTATTTT. Amino acids: CATAPGGQSDTQYF.

The chain is built from TRBV7-6 and TRBJ2-5, with 11 nucleotides matching TRBD2. The CDR3 is 16 amino acids. Germline V gene sequence: CDR1 SGHVS, CDR2 FNYEAQ. With 3 bases clipped from V and 2 bases from J, the junction kept 5 bases outside the gene matches. CDR3 amino acids: CASSFPSGGPQETQYF. The CDR3 region has the DNA TGTGCCAGCAGCTTCCCTAGCGGGGGGCCTCAAGAGACCCAGTACTTC.

There are a few counts of this clone. V and J are TRBV29-1 and TRBJ1-1; 11 bases are shared with TRBD1. The length of the CDR3 is 13 residues. Germline V gene sequence: CDR1 SQVTM, CDR2 ANQGSEA. The V gene end was trimmed by 6 bases and the J gene end by 7 bases; junction bases not matched to a gene: 7. CDR3 bases: TGCAGCGTGGTGGACAGGGGGCAGGGTGAAGCTTTCTTT. Translating it yields CSVVDRGQGEAFF.

This clone was observed a few times. The chain couples TRBV10-3 to TRBJ2-7; the D gene is possibly TRBD2 (5 bases). Germline CDR1 ENHRY, CDR2 SYGVKD. The CDR3 has 16 amino acids. Trimming cost V 3 bases and J 0 bases, with 15 bases left between them. This chain's CDR3 is CAISDPPGISSYEQYF. CDR3 sequence (DNA): TGTGCCATCAGTGACCCCCCCGGGATTAGCTCCTACGAGCAGTACTTC.

The CDR3 protein is CASSSLAGGPSEQYF. CDR3 bases: TGTGCCAGCAGCTCATTAGCGGGGGGCCCTTCAGAGCAGTACTTC. The chain joins TRBV7-2 to TRBJ2-7; 10 bases align to TRBD2. This CDR3 has 15 amino acids. The germline V gene encodes CDR1 SGHTA and CDR2 FQGNSA. V shed 4 bases, J shed 7 bases, and the junction held 10 bases outside the gene matches. Complete variable domain (other parts from reference TRBV7-2 and TRBJ2-7): GAGVSQSPSNKVTEKGKDVELRCDPISGHTALYWYRQSLGQGLEFLIYFQGNSAPDKSGLPSDRFSAERTGGSVSTLTIQRTQQEDSAVYLCASSSLAGGPSEQYFGPGTRLTVT.

The chain joins TRBV6-5 to TRBJ2-7; tentatively, D is TRBD2 (7 bases). The length of the CDR3 is 15 residues. From germline, CDR1 is MNHEY and CDR2 SVGAGI. V gave up 7 bases and J gave up 7 bases, with 23 bases separating them. Here the CDR3 reads CASKREGGFMAEQYF. CDR3 nucleotides: TGTGCCAGCAAGAGGGAGGGGGGGTTCATGGCTGAGCAGTACTTC.

Remarks on this clone: The CDR3 end shows no conserved phenylalanine or tryptophan, and so a read error is likely. The CDR3 here is CASSLWPIGGYTL. In DNA form, the CDR3 reads TGTGCCAGCAGTTTATGGCCAATTGGGGGCTACACCCTC. The J gene is TRBJ1-2, the V gene TRBV6-5, with unresolved D. The germline gives CDR1 MNHEY, CDR2 SVGAGI. The CDR3 sequence is 13 residues long. V lost 4 bases and J lost 8, with 14 bases in between.

J is TRBJ1-2 and V is TRBV4-3, with TRBD1 matching over 9 bases. The CDR3 runs to 15 residues. Germline CDR1 and CDR2: LGHNA and YSLEER. V shed 1 base and J 8 bases; nucleotides not matched to a gene: 8. CDR3 loop: CASSQGGTGRRGYTF. CDR3 coding DNA: TGCGCCAGCAGCCAAGGAGGGACAGGGAGGAGGGGCTACACCTTC.

The genes are TRBV7-7 and TRBJ2-2, with 12 bases that match TRBD2. Losses at the gene ends were 5 bases for V and 1 base for J; bases not matched to a gene: 2. Looked up from germline, CDR1 is SSHAT and CDR2 is FNYEAQ (reference sequence). The CDR3 has 16 amino acids. The CDR3 nucleotides are TGTGCCAGCAGCCCGGGACTAGCGGGGAACACCGGGGAGCTGTTTTTT. It is translated as CASSPGLAGNTGELFF.

This clone has just one count. The chain joins TRBV27 to TRBJ2-7, with 8 bases matching TRBD2. V was pared by 8 bases and J by 3 bases, with 21 bases of the junction left unmatched. Germline loops: CDR1 MNHEY, CDR2 SMNVEV (reference sequence). This CDR3 comprises 18 residues. The CDR3 loop is CASLGKRDAGGLDYEQYF. CDR3 coding DNA: TGTGCCAGCCTGGGGAAGAGGGATGCGGGGGGCCTGGACTACGAGCAGTACTTC.

V usage is TRBV5-1 and J usage is TRBJ2-1; TRBD1 might be the D (5 bases). Germline CDR1 reads SGHRS; CDR2 reads YFSETQ. CDR3 size: 15 residues. Trimming removed 1 base at V and 2 bases at J, with 10 bases between. CDR3 sequence: CASSLQGVTYNEQFF. Here the CDR3 DNA reads TGCGCCAGCAGCTTGCAAGGGGTCACCTACAATGAGCAGTTCTTC.